The rows below give T cell receptor beta chains drawn from one sample of a study of T cell repertoires in cytomegalovirus infection. TCRdb called the reads again in MiXCR, with one record for every CDR3 protein. This table holds about 210,000 distinct CDR3 sequences, about 5.9% found once. Sequenced: PBMCs. The receptors were gathered from a human donor in good health (CMV status not recorded). Some clones in this sample may be carry-over from other donors' samples. The CDR3 runs from the conserved cysteine through the conserved F or W. A D gene is named only where the DNA matches it firmly. Clone size is stated in some rows and not others, as once, few, many or a class when expanded.

TRBJ2-1 | 16 | once | TRBV6-5 | TRBD2 | CASSYSLLAGGQGQFF | TGTGCCAGCAGTTACTCCCTACTAGCGGGAGGGCAAGGGCAGTTCTTC
TRBJ2-7 | 14 | many | TRBV7-9 | . | CASSLGVRRYEQYF | TGTGCCAGCAGCTTAGGGGTCAGGAGGTACGAGCAGTACTTC
TRBJ2-6 | 18 | many | TRBV11-2 | TRBD2 | CASSSWGGISTGANVLTF | TGTGCCAGCAGCTCATGGGGGGGAATCTCAACTGGGGCCAACGTCCTGACTTTC
TRBJ1-5 | 12 | . | TRBV6-2/TRBV6-3 | . | CASSYLRGPLHF | TGTGCCAGCAGTTACCTACGGGGGCCCCTGCATTTT
TRBJ1-1 | 11 | . | TRBV29-1 | . | CSVARNTEAFF | TGCAGCGTTGCAAGGAACACTGAAGCTTTCTTT
TRBJ2-2 | 14 | many | TRBV20-1 | TRBD1 | CSAFDRVRAGELFF | TGCAGTGCTTTTGACAGGGTTCGCGCCGGGGAGCTGTTTTTT
TRBJ2-3 | 15 | few | TRBV6-5 | . | CASSYSGASTDTQYF | TGTGCCAGCAGTTACTCAGGGGCAAGCACAGATACGCAGTATTTT
TRBJ1-2 | 14 | many | TRBV7-2 | TRBD1 | CASRMTGGEYGYTF | TGTGCCAGCAGGATGACAGGGGGCGAGTATGGCTACACCTTC
TRBJ1-2 | 10 | many | TRBV20-1 | . | CSAGTVGYTF | TGCAGTGCGGGGACGGTTGGCTACACCTTC
TRBJ2-2 | 14 | many | TRBV7-2 | . | CASSLRLNTGELFF | TGTGCCAGCAGCTTAAGGCTTAACACCGGGGAGCTGTTTTTT
TRBJ2-1 | 14 | once | TRBV6-2/TRBV6-3 | . | CASSYVGPRNEQFF | TGTGCCAGCAGTTACGTTGGCCCTAGGAATGAGCAGTTCTTC
TRBJ2-2 | 14 | many | TRBV2 | . | CASSVQDSTGELFF | TGTGCCAGCAGTGTTCAGGACAGCACCGGGGAGCTGTTTTTT
TRBJ2-1 | 17 | many | TRBV19 | . | CASSTHRVFSSYNEQFF | TGTGCCAGTAGTACCCACAGGGTTTTTAGCTCCTACAATGAGCAGTTCTTC
TRBJ1-4 | 14 | many | TRBV7-2 | . | CASSLGTSGEKLFF | TGTGCCAGCAGCCTAGGGACCTCGGGGGAAAAACTGTTTTTT
TRBJ1-6 | 16 | few | TRBV5-5 | . | CASRILDSSYNSPLHF | TGTGCCAGCAGGATCCTGGACAGCTCCTATAATTCACCCCTCCACTTT
TRBJ1-4 | 15 | many | TRBV6-5 | . | CASSYSGARHEKLFF | TGTGCCAGCAGTTACTCTGGGGCCCGCCATGAAAAACTGTTTTTT
TRBJ1-5 | 14 | . | TRBV4-1 | . | CASSQVAGVQPQHF | TGCGCCAGCAGCCAAGTGGCAGGGGTTCAGCCCCAGCATTTT
TRBJ1-1 | 13 | . | TRBV7-2 | . | CASSSIPDTEAFF | TGTGCCAGCAGCTCAATTCCGGACACTGAAGCTTTCTTT
TRBJ1-2 | 14 | once | TRBV4-3 | . | CASSQDGQLYGYTF | TGCGCCAGCAGCCAAGATGGGCAGCTCTATGGCTACACCTTC
TRBJ2-7 | 14 | . | TRBV20-1 | . | CSAKDRLASYEQYF | TGCAGTGCTAAAGATAGACTGGCCTCCTACGAGCAGTACTTC
TRBJ2-3 | 15 | . | TRBV5-6 | TRBD1 | CASSLEGGPTDTQYF | TGTGCCAGCAGCTTGGAAGGGGGCCCCACAGATACGCAGTATTTT
TRBJ2-3 | 16 | many | TRBV6-2/TRBV6-3 | TRBD2 | CASSRLPGGVTDTQYF | TGTGCCAGCAGTCGTCTTCCGGGGGGGGTAACAGATACGCAGTATTTT
TRBJ1-1 | 15 | many | TRBV6-2/TRBV6-3 | . | CASSYSETLLTEAFF | TGTGCCAGCAGTTACTCGGAGACACTACTCACTGAAGCTTTCTTT
TRBJ1-1 | 13 | many | TRBV7-9 | TRBD1 | CASSKTGDPEAFF | TGTGCCAGCAGCAAGACAGGGGATCCTGAAGCTTTCTTT
TRBJ2-7 | 15 | many | TRBV6-5 | TRBD1 | CASSYTDQGAYEQYF | TGTGCCAGCAGTTACACCGATCAGGGGGCCTACGAGCAGTACTTC